Following are 18 T cell receptor beta chains from one sample sequenced in a study of shared clonotypes between healthy human individuals. TCRdb keeps only in-frame clones here, not all; method: immunoSEQ multiplex PCR. This table has about 1,500,000 clones, 95% to 97% appearing once. Sequencing was carried out using naive CD4+ T cells sorted from blood. Subset: CD45RA+ positively selected. The receptors were sampled from a young man in good health.

This clone was detected only once. V and J are TRBV30 and TRBJ2-7, with 7 positions matching TRBD2. CDR1 and CDR2 from the germline V gene are GTSNPN and SVGIG (reference sequence). This CDR3 has 13 residues. J gave up 0 bases and V 6 bases, and 5 bases lay outside the gene matches. CDR3 loop: CACLGTTSYEQYF. CDR3 DNA: TGTGCCTGCCTTGGGACTACCTCCTACGAGCAGTACTTC.

This clone was seen only once. The sample contains more than one DNA sequence encoding this CDR3. V and J are TRBV28 and TRBJ2-7; perhaps TRBD1 as D (6 bases). The CDR3 is made up of 14 amino acids. Germline-derived CDR1 and CDR2 are MDHEN and SYDVKM. The V gene lost 5 bases and the J gene lost 0 bases, with 11 bases spanning the gap. The CDR3 region has the DNA TGTGCCAGCAGTCTAACAGGGATCTCCTACGAGCAGTACTTC. It translates to CASSLTGISYEQYF.

This clone showed up just once. CDR3 in amino acids: CSAYDRVQQYF. In DNA, the CDR3 is TGCAGTGCTTACGACCGAGTGCAGCAGTACTTC. This rearrangement joins TRBV20-1 to TRBJ2-7; D unclear. V lost 5 bases and J 8 bases, leaving 13 bases between the germline ends. Germline CDR1 reads DFQATT; CDR2 reads SNEGSKA (reference sequence). The CDR3 runs to 11 residues.

This sequence joins TRBV9 and TRBJ2-7; weak D call: TRBD1 (6 bases). Germline-derived CDR1 and CDR2 are SGDLS and YYNGEE. Trimming took 4 bases from V and 0 from J, leaving 14 bases between them. This CDR3 is 15 amino acids long. The CDR3 here is CASSRMTGASYEQYF. The CDR3 nucleotides are TGTGCCAGCAGCCGTATGACAGGAGCCTCCTACGAGCAGTACTTC.

CDR3 coding DNA: TGCGCCAGCAACCTTCCGGGACAGGGCTCAGATACGCAGTATTTT. It encodes CASNLPGQGSDTQYF. V and J are TRBV5-1 and TRBJ2-3, with TRBD1 identical over 9 bases. The germline V gene has CDR1 SGHRS and CDR2 YFSETQ. The length of the CDR3 is 15 residues. Trimming at V came to 6 bases and at J to 4 bases, leaving 9 bases not matched to a gene.

This sequence joins TRBV5-1 and TRBJ2-3; a possible D gene is TRBD1 (5 bases). The CDR3 totals 13 residues. Trimming removed 5 bases at V and 5 bases at J, with 12 bases between. Per the germline V gene, CDR1 is SGHRS and CDR2 is YFSETQ. The DNA of the CDR3 is TGCGCCAGCAGGTTTGACACAGGAGATACGCAGTATTTT. Protein product: CASRFDTGDTQYF.

This clone was detected only once. The V call is TRBV18, the J call TRBJ2-7, with TRBD1 identical over 9 bases. This CDR3 has 17 residues. V dropped 1 base and J dropped 2; count of bases not matched to a gene: 9. Germline CDR1 and CDR2: KGHSH and LQKENI. The CDR3 nucleotides are TGTGCCAGCTCACCACTCCCGACAGGGGGTTCCACCTACGAGCAGTACTTC. Amino acid sequence: CASSPLPTGGSTYEQYF.

The chain employs TRBV7-3 and TRBJ2-3; D is undetermined. Germline CDR1 SGHTA, CDR2 FQGTGA. Trimming pared 2 bases from V and 0 bases from J, leaving 12 bases between. The CDR3 runs to 16 residues. This CDR3 is CASSLLSGPSTDTQYF. In DNA, the CDR3 is TGTGCCAGCAGCTTATTGTCAGGCCCTAGCACAGATACGCAGTATTTT.

The chain is built from TRBV7-9 and TRBJ2-7, with 7 bases that match TRBD1. This CDR3 comprises 15 residues. The V and J ends lost 8 bases and 2 bases, in that order; junction bases with no gene match: 12. CDR1 and CDR2 from the germline V gene are SEHNR and FQNEAQ (reference sequence). CDR3 in amino acids: CASATGARRPYEQYF. The CDR3 region has the DNA TGTGCCAGCGCAACAGGGGCACGGAGGCCCTACGAGCAGTACTTC.

This chain links TRBV30 with TRBJ2-5, with 13 bases fitting TRBD2. The CDR3 sequence is 15 residues long. The junction had 2 bases not matched to a gene; V was cut back by 3 bases and J by 1 base. Germline assignment: CDR1 GTSNPN and CDR2 SVGIG (reference sequence). CDR3 amino acids: CAWRLAGGRQETQYF. In DNA form, the CDR3 reads TGTGCCTGGAGACTAGCGGGAGGGCGCCAAGAGACCCAGTACTTC.

This chain links TRBV6-5 with TRBJ1-2, with 7 bases that match TRBD1. The germline V gene encodes CDR1 MNHEY and CDR2 SVGAGI. The junction had 9 bases not matched to a gene; V was cut back by 6 bases and J by 8 bases. This CDR3 has 13 amino acids. The CDR3 loop is CASRDTGASGYTF. As DNA, the CDR3 is TGTGCCAGCAGAGATACAGGGGCTTCGGGCTACACCTTC.

The rearrangement uses TRBV13 and TRBJ2-5; TRBD2 aligns across 8 bases. After removal of 5 bases from V and 4 bases from J, the junction contained 9 bases not matched to a gene. Germline lookup yields CDR1 PRHDT and CDR2 FYEKMQ (reference sequence). The CDR3 is made up of 15 amino acids. This chain's CDR3 is CASSPSGGAGETQYF. The DNA for the CDR3 is TGTGCCAGCAGCCCCTCGGGGGGGGCGGGAGAGACCCAGTACTTC.

This clone has a single count. This chain connects TRBV18 to TRBJ2-3; weak D call: TRBD2 (5 bases). CDR3 length equals 16 residues. Per germline, CDR1 KGHSH and CDR2 LQKENI. The ends were cut back, 3 bases at V and 2 bases at J, with 15 bases in the middle. CDR3 nucleotide sequence: TGTGCCAGCTCACCCCTCGTAGGGAGTTTCACAGATACGCAGTATTTT. Translation gives CASSPLVGSFTDTQYF.

Details on this clone: The same CDR3 is also encoded by other DNA sequences in this sample. This chain uses TRBV29-1 with TRBJ2-5; D may match TRBD1 or TRBD2 (5 bases each). The CDR3 covers 12 residues. Germline V lookup: CDR1 SQVTM, CDR2 ANQGSEA. V lost 5 bases and J lost 5, with 12 bases in between. This CDR3 reads CSVTQGVETQYF. DNA of the CDR3: TGCAGCGTTACCCAGGGAGTGGAGACCCAGTACTTC.

J is TRBJ1-5 and V is TRBV30, with D perhaps matching TRBD1 (5 bases). CDR1 is GTSNPN and CDR2 is SVGIG in the germline V gene (reference sequence). Trimming pared 1 base from V and 4 bases from J, leaving 14 bases between. The CDR3 has 15 amino acids. The CDR3, as DNA: TGTGCCTGGAGTGGAGTGGGGGGAGGGAATCAGCCCCAGCATTTT. Protein sequence: CAWSGVGGGNQPQHF.

This rearrangement joins TRBV28 to TRBJ1-1, with D possibly being TRBD1 (6 bases). With 1 base removed from V and 2 bases from J, the gap between germline ends came to 11 bases. Germline V gene data show CDR1 as MDHEN and CDR2 as SYDVKM. The CDR3 runs to 15 residues. CDR3 region: CASSLSGRGNTEAFF. The DNA of the CDR3 is TGTGCCAGCAGTTTATCGGGCAGGGGAAACACTGAAGCTTTCTTT.

J is TRBJ2-3 and V is TRBV10-2; D not resolved. This CDR3 has 12 residues. Trimming removed 7 bases at V and 5 bases at J, with 10 bases between. Germline assignment: CDR1 WSHSY and CDR2 SAAADI. DNA of the CDR3: TGCGCCAGCACCCTGACTCTAGATACGCAGTATTTT. The encoded protein is CASTLTLDTQYF.

The rearrangement links TRBV28 to TRBJ2-5; 9 nucleotides match TRBD1. Trimming removed 1 base from V and 5 bases from J; junction bases left unmatched: 11. In germline, CDR1 is MDHEN, CDR2 SYDVKM. The CDR3 totals 17 residues. Here the CDR3 DNA reads TGTGCCAGCAGTTTATCTAGGCGTAGGGACAGGGAGGAGACCCAGTACTTC. Translation gives CASSLSRRRDREETQYF.